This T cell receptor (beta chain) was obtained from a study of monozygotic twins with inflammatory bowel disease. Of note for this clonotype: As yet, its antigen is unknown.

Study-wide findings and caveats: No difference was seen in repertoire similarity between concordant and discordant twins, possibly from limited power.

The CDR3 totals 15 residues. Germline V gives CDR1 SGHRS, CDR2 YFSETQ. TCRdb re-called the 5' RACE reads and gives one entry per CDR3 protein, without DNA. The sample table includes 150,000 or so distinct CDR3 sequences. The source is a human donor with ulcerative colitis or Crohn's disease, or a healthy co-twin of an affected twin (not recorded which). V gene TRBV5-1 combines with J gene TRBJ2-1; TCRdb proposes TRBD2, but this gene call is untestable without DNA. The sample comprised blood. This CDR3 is CASSSAAGLVNEQFF. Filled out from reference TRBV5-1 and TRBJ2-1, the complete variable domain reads KAGVTQTPRYLIKTRGQQVTLSCSPISGHRSVSWYQQTPGQGLQFLFEYFSETQRNKGNFPGRFSGRQFSNSRSEMNVSTLELGDSALYLCASSSAAGLVNEQFFGPGTRLTVL.